A selection of T cell receptor beta chains follows, all from one sample in a study of T-cell reconstitution after alpha-beta-depleted transplantation in children. TCRdb ran MiXCR on the PCR reads and lists one entry per CDR3 protein. Counted here are 500,000 or so distinct CDR3 sequences, 30% to 35% occurring once; the ten biggest clones make up around 2.5%. This specimen was PBMCs from the stem cell graft donor, taken from the stem cell graft. The receptor source for this set is a human donor who donated a stem cell graft to a child with aplastic anemia. Each CDR3 is given with its conserved first and last residue. Fields, in order: D gene, clone size, V gene, J gene, CDR3 protein, CDR3 DNA. The D gene is left open where the match is weak. A clone size is listed for some rows: how often the clone was seen (once, few, many), or a class if it is expanded.

d_gene: TRBD2
abundance: NA
v_gene: TRBV6-1
j_gene: TRBJ2-3
CDR3aa: CASSGGLAGITDTQYF
CDR3nt: TGTGCCAGCAGTGGGGGACTAGCGGGAATCACAGATACGCAGTATTTT

d_gene: NA
abundance: NA
v_gene: TRBV7-2
j_gene: TRBJ1-2
CDR3aa: CASTIGHRANYGYTF
CDR3nt: TGTGCCAGCACCATAGGCCACAGAGCTAACTATGGCTACACCTTC

d_gene: TRBD1
abundance: NA
v_gene: TRBV10-1
j_gene: TRBJ2-5
CDR3aa: CASSEGKKGALRYQETQYF
CDR3nt: TGCGCCAGCAGTGAGGGTAAAAAGGGGGCCCTCCGGTACCAAGAGACCCAGTACTTC

d_gene: NA
abundance: many
v_gene: TRBV18
j_gene: TRBJ2-5
CDR3aa: CASSPRTVQETQYF
CDR3nt: TGTGCCAGCTCACCACGGACGGTCCAAGAGACCCAGTACTTC

d_gene: TRBD2
abundance: few
v_gene: TRBV29-1
j_gene: TRBJ2-2
CDR3aa: CSVAEAGGPIGELFF
CDR3nt: TGCAGCGTTGCTGAAGCGGGAGGGCCTATCGGGGAGCTGTTTTTT

d_gene: TRBD1
abundance: NA
v_gene: TRBV7-2
j_gene: TRBJ1-2
CDR3aa: CASSKPGQSYGYTF
CDR3nt: TGTGCCAGCAGCAAGCCGGGACAGAGTTATGGCTACACCTTC

d_gene: TRBD2
abundance: NA
v_gene: TRBV12-3/TRBV12-4
j_gene: TRBJ2-5
CDR3aa: CASSLWTSGMETQYF
CDR3nt: TGTGCCAGCAGTTTATGGACTAGCGGGATGGAGACCCAGTACTTC

d_gene: NA
abundance: NA
v_gene: TRBV7-2
j_gene: TRBJ1-5
CDR3aa: CASSLMHSNQPQHF
CDR3nt: TGTGCCAGCAGCTTAATGCATAGCAATCAGCCCCAGCATTTT

d_gene: NA
abundance: NA
v_gene: TRBV7-2
j_gene: TRBJ1-1
CDR3aa: CASSLAQPNEAFF
CDR3nt: TGTGCCAGCAGCTTAGCCCAACCTAATGAAGCTTTCTTT

d_gene: TRBD2
abundance: NA
v_gene: TRBV27
j_gene: TRBJ2-7
CDR3aa: CASSLRLAGDGSSYEQYF
CDR3nt: TGTGCCAGCAGTTTAAGACTAGCGGGAGATGGGAGCTCCTACGAGCAGTACTTC

d_gene: NA
abundance: few
v_gene: TRBV7-2
j_gene: TRBJ2-5
CDR3aa: CASSFSAQTQYF
CDR3nt: TGTGCCAGCAGCTTCTCCGCCCAGACCCAGTACTTC

d_gene: NA
abundance: NA
v_gene: TRBV11-2
j_gene: TRBJ2-1
CDR3aa: CASSPWVGDNEQFF
CDR3nt: TGTGCCAGCAGCCCATGGGTGGGGGACAATGAGCAGTTCTTC

d_gene: TRBD2
abundance: few
v_gene: TRBV18
j_gene: TRBJ2-1
CDR3aa: CASSPLAGAGSYNEQFF
CDR3nt: TGTGCCAGCTCACCCCTAGCGGGAGCTGGGTCCTACAATGAGCAGTTCTTC

d_gene: TRBD1
abundance: NA
v_gene: TRBV20-1
j_gene: TRBJ1-5
CDR3aa: CSPGAGTDNQPQHF
CDR3nt: TGCAGTCCGGGGGCCGGGACAGATAATCAGCCCCAGCATTTT

d_gene: TRBD2
abundance: NA
v_gene: TRBV6-1
j_gene: TRBJ2-1
CDR3aa: CASSLPSGRASSYNEQFF
CDR3nt: TGTGCCAGCAGTCTCCCTAGCGGGAGGGCCAGCTCCTACAATGAGCAGTTCTTC

d_gene: NA
abundance: NA
v_gene: TRBV19
j_gene: TRBJ2-3
CDR3aa: CASSRDWGTDTQYF
CDR3nt: TGTGCCAGTAGTCGGGACTGGGGCACAGATACGCAGTATTTT

d_gene: TRBD1
abundance: once
v_gene: TRBV13
j_gene: TRBJ1-5
CDR3aa: CASSRRGQGIQPQHF
CDR3nt: TGTGCCAGCAGCAGACGCGGACAGGGGATTCAGCCCCAGCATTTT